This T cell receptor (beta chain) was sequenced during a study of blood T cell repertoires in COVID-19. The CDR3 length is 18 residues. Looked up from germline, CDR1 is SGHDT and CDR2 is YYEEEE. J lost 1 base, V lost 0 bases, and 7 bases had no gene match. Produced via immunoSEQ multiplex PCR; TCRdb's table is partial and in-frame only. The table has about 250,000 clones, 88% seen once; the top ten hold under 8%. This clonotype originated in a woman aged 25 to 45 with COVID-19, enrolled during active disease. The specimen sequenced was peripheral blood. The chain has TRBV5-6 and TRBJ2-4; 10 bases are shared with TRBD2. CDR3 DNA: TGTGCCAGCAGCTTGGTGGGCCTAGCGGGAGTGGCCAAAAACATTCAGTACTTC. It is translated as CASSLVGLAGVAKNIQYF.